Listed here are 5 T cell receptor beta chains from one sample, sequenced in a study of blood T cells in healthy people across ages. PCR was performed a second time for roughly 7 to 11 cycles using a sample-barcoded 5' primer and a J-beta primer mix. TCRdb ran MiXCR on the 5' RACE reads and lists one entry per CDR3 protein. This table has 600,000 to 850,000 distinct CDR3 sequences, roughly two fifths appearing once. The specimen sequenced was blood. The receptor source for this set is a woman in her sixties in good health.

A note on this clonotype: A much larger clone lies a single base off, so this may be a read error. The CDR3 nucleotides read TGCACCAGCAGCCAGCGAGTTTCCCCCAAAAACATTCAGTACTTC. As protein: CTSSQRVSPKNIQYF. The rearrangement joins TRBV4-3 to TRBJ2-7; D unresolved. Matching the DNA end better, TRBJ2-4 makes the J call doubtful. The CDR3 has 15 residues. Per the germline V gene, CDR1 is LGHNA and CDR2 is YSLEER.

This clonotype was recorded a few times. The chain is built from TRBV5-1 and TRBJ2-7; no reliable D call. Trimming cost V 0 bases and J 5 bases, with 15 bases left between them. Per the germline V gene, CDR1 is SGHRS and CDR2 is YFSETQ. The CDR3 contains 15 residues. CDR3 in amino acids: CASSLVDVSTDEQYF. The CDR3 nucleotides read TGCGCCAGCAGCTTGGTCGACGTATCAACGGACGAGCAGTACTTC. Supplemented by reference TRBV5-1 and TRBJ2-7, the full variable domain reads KAGVTQTPRYLIKTRGQQVTLSCSPISGHRSVSWYQQTPGQGLQFLFEYFSETQRNKGNFPGRFSGRQFSNSRSEMNVSTLELGDSALYLCASSLVDVSTDEQYFGPGTRLTVT.

The chain is built from TRBV28 and TRBJ2-1; the match to TRBD2 covers 10 bases. The CDR3 consists of 15 residues. The V gene's germline CDR1 is MDHEN and CDR2 SYDVKM. V trimming: 7 bases; J trimming: 4 bases; junction bases outside the gene matches: 7. CDR3 DNA sequence: TGTGCCAGCAAGGGGTCTAGCGGGAGATACAATGAGCAGTTCTTC. Its translation: CASKGSSGRYNEQFF.

The rearrangement uses TRBV12-3 or TRBV12-4 and TRBJ2-4; TRBD2 aligns across 14 bases. V was pared by 6 bases and J by 0 bases, with 7 bases of the junction left unmatched. This CDR3 is built from 18 residues. CDR3 bases: TGTGCCAGCAGCCCCGGGACTAGCGGGGGCTTAGCCAAAAACATTCAGTACTTC. Amino acid sequence: CASSPGTSGGLAKNIQYF.

The chain employs TRBV7-9 and TRBJ2-2, with 11 bases that match TRBD2. Per the germline V gene, CDR1 is SEHNR and CDR2 is FQNEAQ (reference sequence). CDR3 size: 16 residues. Unmatched junction bases numbered 3, after V lost 6 bases and J lost 0 bases. The CDR3 loop reads CASRLTSGANTGELFF. In DNA form, the CDR3 reads TGTGCCAGCAGGCTGACTAGCGGGGCGAACACCGGGGAGCTGTTTTTT.